A single T cell receptor (beta chain) is shown here with its context. Its antigen is as yet unknown. These data are taken from a study of identical twins. Study-wide findings and caveats: One should note that invariant MAIT and iNKT cells could partly confound zero-insertion analyses.

Trimming pared 4 bases from V and 11 bases from J, leaving 20 bases between. The germline V gene encodes CDR1 SEHNR and CDR2 FQNEAQ (reference sequence). This CDR3 is built from 14 residues. A universal primer site was incorporated via template switching, and the cDNA contained unique molecular identifiers. TCRdb processed the 5' RACE reads anew with MiXCR; each CDR3 protein has one entry. Of approximately 890,000 distinct CDR3 sequences in the sample, 9% to 15% were seen once. The same data also went into a second study, on yellow fever vaccine responses in identical twins.

The TCR comes from a woman under 30 in good health. V usage is TRBV7-9 and J usage is TRBJ1-1; possibly TRBD1 for D (6 bases). Material: PBMCs. The CDR3 DNA sequence: TGTGCCAGCAGCTCCCCCAGGGGAAGTACGGAGGCTTTCTTT. This codes for CASSSPRGSTEAFF.